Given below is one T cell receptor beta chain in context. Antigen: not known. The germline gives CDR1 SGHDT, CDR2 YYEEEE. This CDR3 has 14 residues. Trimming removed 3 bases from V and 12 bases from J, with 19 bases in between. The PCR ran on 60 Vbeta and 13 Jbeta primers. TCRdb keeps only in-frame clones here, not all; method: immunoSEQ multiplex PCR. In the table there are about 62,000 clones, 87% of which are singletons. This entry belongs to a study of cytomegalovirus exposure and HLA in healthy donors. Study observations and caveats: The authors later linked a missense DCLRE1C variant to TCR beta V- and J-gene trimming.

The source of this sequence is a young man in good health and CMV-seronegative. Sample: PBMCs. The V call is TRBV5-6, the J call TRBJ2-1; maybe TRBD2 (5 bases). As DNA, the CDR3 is TGTGCCAGCAGCTCCCCCGGAGGCAGCGAGTGGCAGTTCTTC. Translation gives CASSSPGGSEWQFF.